The clone carrying this TCR beta chain was seen a few times. Its antigen is unidentified. Method: immunoSEQ multiplex PCR; TCRdb's copy keeps in-frame clones and lacks some. The sample lists some 30,000 clones; approximately 84% were seen once. From germline, CDR1 is SGDLS and CDR2 YYNGEE. This CDR3 has 13 residues. Trimming removed 6 bases from V and 4 bases from J, with 13 bases in between. The sample originates from a study of OX40 agonist ivuxolimab in advanced cancers. The study's findings and limits: The 0.1-3.0 mg/kg partial responders had among the lowest clonal expansion. Within 6 weeks, CD4+ and CD8+ blood T cells expanded clonally at 0.1 to 3.0 mg/kg.

The sequencing here drew on CD4+ or CD8+ T cells sorted from blood, taken in a trial of the OX40 agonist ivuxolimab. The chain uses TRBV9 and TRBJ1-2; perhaps TRBD1 as D (5 bases). The sequence was collected from an adult with an advanced solid tumor such as melanoma, head and neck, liver or kidney cancer. CDR3 in DNA: TGTGCCAGCACTCCGGGGGGGACCTATGGCTACACCTTC. It specifies CASTPGGTYGYTF.